The clone carrying this T cell receptor (beta chain) is labeled medium-sized (0.01 to 0.1%) based on frequency. Its cognate antigen is unknown. Other nucleotide sequences from this sample produce the same CDR3. The data originate from a study of T cells in women clearing cervical HPV infection. Study-level points and caveats: Repertoire richness, not evenness, was significantly elevated in CIN3+ cases versus controls.

TCR beta CDR3 amplified by multiplex PCR from roughly 1,100 ng genomic DNA. Profiled with immunoSEQ multiplex PCR; TCRdb holds only in-frame clones, not every one. The table for this sample gives tens of thousands of clones. The clonotype was recovered from a woman between 18 and 75 years old with a cervical HPV16 infection that either progressed to CIN3+ or cleared (not recorded which). The sample comprised blood buffy coat.

CDR3 sequence reads: CAISQGLNTEAFF. The covered CDR3 bases are TGTGCCATCAGCCAGGGGCTAAACACTGAA. The chain uses TRBV10-3 and TRBJ1-1, with D possibly being TRBD1 (6 bases). The read terminates 3 residues before the CDR3 end, so the remaining end is supplied by the germline J gene. This CDR3 has 13 amino acids. The V end was cut by 6 bases, the J end by 2 bases, with 10 bases between. Germline V gene sequence: CDR1 ENHRY, CDR2 SYGVKD.